Listed below are T cell receptor beta chains from one sample, sequenced in a study of blood T cell repertoires in COVID-19. Produced via immunoSEQ multiplex PCR; TCRdb's table is partial and in-frame only. This table holds roughly 120,000 clones, 88% found once. Source material: peripheral blood. These receptors all stem from a woman aged 50 to 65 with acute or convalescent COVID-19. Each CDR3 is given without its conserved first and last residue.

CDR3 length	V gene	CDR3 protein
12	TRBV9	ASSPWEGEETQY
11	TRBV5-6	ASSLPLPYGYT
12	TRBV29-1	SVIGKRGYNEQF
12	TRBV18	ASSRGQEGVEQY
14	TRBV24-1	ATSDLGADNTDTQY
13	TRBV6-1	ASSEGLGSYNEQF
14	TRBV5-6	ASSSYSGITGYEQY
12	TRBV6-5	ASSRTGVNQPQH
12	TRBV28	ASSLPQGGNIQY
12	TRBV18	ASSPPSGSNEQF
12	TRBV7-2	ASSQGPGAVEAF
13	TRBV3-1/TRBV3-2	ASSHIAAQNEKLF
13	TRBV28	ALMDPGTANYGYT
10	TRBV6-5	ASKASGETQY
15	TRBV7-9	ASSKRGYPNVRETQY